The present T cell receptor (beta chain) was sequenced within a study of blood T cell repertoires in COVID-19. On the study more broadly: Samples of COVID-19 (acute and convalescent) were obtained from the United States, Italy and Spain. PBMCs, B-cell-depleted T cells, or T cells were the source of the cDNA or gDNA that made up the material.

Per the authors' pipeline: Researchers report that nucleated cell counts were estimated from reference gene primer amplification. TCRdb keeps only in-frame clones here, not all; method: immunoSEQ multiplex PCR. The V and J calls and the clone size are those of that table, but D and trimming were determined from the DNA. The table shows around 30,000 clones, with roughly 87% occurring only once. V was cut by 4 bases and J by 8 bases, with 8 bases left in between. CDR3 size: 11 residues. Germline V gene lookup returns CDR1 LNHDA and CDR2 SQIVND (reference sequence). What was sequenced was peripheral blood. The V and J genes are TRBV19 and TRBJ1-2, with D unclear. This TCR came from a man aged 60 to 69 with active COVID-19. The CDR3 here is CASSKAGGYTF. The CDR3 DNA reads as TGTGCCAGTAGTAAAGCAGGCGGCTACACCTTC.